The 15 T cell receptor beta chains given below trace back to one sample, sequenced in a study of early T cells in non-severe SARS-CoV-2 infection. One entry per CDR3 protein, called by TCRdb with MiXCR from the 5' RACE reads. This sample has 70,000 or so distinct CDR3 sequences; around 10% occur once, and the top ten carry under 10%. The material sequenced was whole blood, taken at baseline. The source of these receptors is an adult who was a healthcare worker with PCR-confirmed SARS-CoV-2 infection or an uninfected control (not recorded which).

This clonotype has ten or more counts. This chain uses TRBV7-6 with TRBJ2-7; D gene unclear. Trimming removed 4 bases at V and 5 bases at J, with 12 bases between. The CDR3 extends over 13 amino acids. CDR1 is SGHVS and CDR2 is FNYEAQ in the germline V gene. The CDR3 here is CASSSVVGHEQYF. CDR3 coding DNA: TGTGCCAGCAGCTCCGTGGTTGGGCACGAGCAGTACTTC.

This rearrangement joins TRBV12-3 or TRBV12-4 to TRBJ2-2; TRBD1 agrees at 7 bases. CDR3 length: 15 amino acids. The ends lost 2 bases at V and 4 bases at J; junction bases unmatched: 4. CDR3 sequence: CASSLRQGRTGELFF. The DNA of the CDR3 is TGTGCCAGCAGTTTACGACAGGGTCGCACCGGGGAGCTGTTTTTT.

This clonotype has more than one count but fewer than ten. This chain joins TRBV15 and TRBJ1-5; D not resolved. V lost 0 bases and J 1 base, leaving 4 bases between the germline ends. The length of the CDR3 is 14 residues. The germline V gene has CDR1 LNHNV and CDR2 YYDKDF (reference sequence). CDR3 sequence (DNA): TGTGCCACCAGCAGAGATTTCAGCAATCAGCCCCAGCATTTT. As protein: CATSRDFSNQPQHF.

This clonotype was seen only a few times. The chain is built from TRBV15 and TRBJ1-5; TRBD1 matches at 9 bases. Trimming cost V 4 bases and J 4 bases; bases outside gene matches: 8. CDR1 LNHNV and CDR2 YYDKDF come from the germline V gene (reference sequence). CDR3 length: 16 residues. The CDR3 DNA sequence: TGTGCCACCAGCACTCCGGGACAGGGTGTAAATCAGCCCCAGCATTTT. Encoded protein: CATSTPGQGVNQPQHF. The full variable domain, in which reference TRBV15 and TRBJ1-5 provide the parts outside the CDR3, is DAMVIQNPRYQVTQFGKPVTLSCSQTLNHNVMYWYQQKSSQAPKLLFHYYDKDFNNEADTPDNFQSRRPNTSFCFLDIRSPGLGDTAMYLCATSTPGQGVNQPQHFGDGTRLSIL.

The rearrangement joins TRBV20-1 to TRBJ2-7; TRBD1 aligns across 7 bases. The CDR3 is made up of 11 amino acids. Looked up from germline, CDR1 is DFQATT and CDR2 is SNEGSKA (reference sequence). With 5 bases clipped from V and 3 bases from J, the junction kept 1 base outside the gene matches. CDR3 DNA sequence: TGCAGTGCTCGGGACAGCTACGAGCAGTACTTC. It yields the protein CSARDSYEQYF.

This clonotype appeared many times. The CDR3 nucleotides read TGTGCCAGCAGCCTAACGACAGGTTTCTACGAGCAGTACTTC. Its translation: CASSLTTGFYEQYF. The chain carries TRBV11-1 and TRBJ2-7; tentatively, D is TRBD1 (6 bases). Trimming took off 5 bases at V and 3 bases at J, with 14 bases between the two ends. There are 14 residues in the CDR3. CDR1 and CDR2 from the germline V gene are SGHAT and FQDESV (reference sequence).

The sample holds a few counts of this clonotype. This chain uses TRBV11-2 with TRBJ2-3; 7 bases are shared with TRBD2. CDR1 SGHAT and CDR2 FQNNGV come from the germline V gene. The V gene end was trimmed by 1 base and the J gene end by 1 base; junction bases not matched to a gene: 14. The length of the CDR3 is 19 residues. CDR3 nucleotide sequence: TGTGCCAGCAGCTTAGCTAAAGGGAGGGCAGGATTGGGCACAGATACGCAGTATTTT. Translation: CASSLAKGRAGLGTDTQYF. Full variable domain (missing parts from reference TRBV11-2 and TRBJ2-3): EAGVAQSPRYKIIEKRQSVAFWCNPISGHATLYWYQQILGQGPKLLIQFQNNGVVDDSQLPKDRFSAERLKGVDSTLKIQPAKLEDSAVYLCASSLAKGRAGLGTDTQYFGPGTRLTVL.

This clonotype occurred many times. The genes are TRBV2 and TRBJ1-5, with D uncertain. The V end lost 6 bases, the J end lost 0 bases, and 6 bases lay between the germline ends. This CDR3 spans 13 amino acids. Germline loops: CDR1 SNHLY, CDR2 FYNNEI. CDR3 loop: CASRAYSNQPQHF. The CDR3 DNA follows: TGTGCCAGCAGGGCTTATAGCAATCAGCCCCAGCATTTT.

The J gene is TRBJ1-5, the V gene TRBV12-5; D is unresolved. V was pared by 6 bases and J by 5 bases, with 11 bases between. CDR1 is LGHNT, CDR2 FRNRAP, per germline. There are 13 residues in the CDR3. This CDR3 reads CASGAPNDQPQHF. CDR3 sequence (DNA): TGTGCTAGTGGGGCACCGAATGATCAGCCCCAGCATTTT.

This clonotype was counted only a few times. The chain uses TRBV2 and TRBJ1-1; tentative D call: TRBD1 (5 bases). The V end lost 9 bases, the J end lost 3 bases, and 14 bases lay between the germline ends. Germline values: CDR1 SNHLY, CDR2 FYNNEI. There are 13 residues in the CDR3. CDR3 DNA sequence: TGTGCCAGAACACGACAGTCGGACACTGAAGCTTTCTTT. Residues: CARTRQSDTEAFF.

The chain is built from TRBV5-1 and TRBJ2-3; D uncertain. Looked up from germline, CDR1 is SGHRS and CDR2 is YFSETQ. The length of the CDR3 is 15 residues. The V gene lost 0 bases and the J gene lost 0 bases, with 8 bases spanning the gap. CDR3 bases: TGCGCCAGCAGCTTGGAAGGAGCTAGCACAGATACGCAGTATTTT. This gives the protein CASSLEGASTDTQYF.

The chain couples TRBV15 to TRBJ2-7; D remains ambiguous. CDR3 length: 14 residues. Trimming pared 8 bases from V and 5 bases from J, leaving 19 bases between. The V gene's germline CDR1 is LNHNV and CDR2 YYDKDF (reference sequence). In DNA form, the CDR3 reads TGTGCCACCGCCTTGATGGGGTCGAGCAACGAGCAGTACTTC. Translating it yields CATALMGSSNEQYF.

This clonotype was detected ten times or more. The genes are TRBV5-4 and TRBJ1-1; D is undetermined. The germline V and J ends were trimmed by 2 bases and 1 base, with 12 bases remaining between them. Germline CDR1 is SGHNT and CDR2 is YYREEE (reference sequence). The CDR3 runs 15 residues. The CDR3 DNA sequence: TGTGCCAGCAGCTTCAGTTCCCGGGCGAACACTGAAGCTTTCTTT. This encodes CASSFSSRANTEAFF.

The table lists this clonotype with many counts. The CDR3 nucleotides are TGTGCCAGCAAGAAGACAGGGCGTGCAGATACGCAGTATTTT. Translating it yields CASKKTGRADTQYF. This chain uses TRBV6-5 with TRBJ2-3, with 7 bases lining up with TRBD1. Trimming at V came to 7 bases and at J to 4 bases, leaving 8 bases not matched to a gene. There are 14 residues in the CDR3. Per germline, CDR1 MNHEY and CDR2 SVGAGI.

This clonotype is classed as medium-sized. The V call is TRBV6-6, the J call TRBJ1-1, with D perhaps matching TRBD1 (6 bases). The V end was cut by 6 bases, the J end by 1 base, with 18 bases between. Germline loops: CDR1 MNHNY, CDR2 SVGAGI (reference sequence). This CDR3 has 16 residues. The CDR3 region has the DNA TGTGCCAGCAGCGCACGAACAGGGCTCGCGAACACTGAAGCTTTCTTT. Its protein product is CASSARTGLANTEAFF.